This record concerns one T cell receptor (beta chain) sequence. Profiled with immunoSEQ multiplex PCR; TCRdb holds only in-frame clones, not every one. The sample records tens of thousands of clones, about 90% being singletons. This record belongs to a study of blood T cell repertoires in COVID-19. The CDR3 contains 15 residues. The germline V gene has CDR1 SGHNT and CDR2 YYREEE (reference sequence). After removal of 4 bases from V and 4 bases from J, the junction contained 9 bases not matched to a gene. J is TRBJ1-2 and V is TRBV5-4, with 8 bases that match TRBD1. Specimen: peripheral blood. This sequence originates from a human donor with acute or convalescent COVID-19. The donor label of this sample is uncertain. Here the CDR3 DNA reads TGTGCCAGCAGCCCCGGACAGGGCCTCGTCTATGGCTACACCTTC. It is translated as CASSPGQGLVYGYTF.